The next 15 T cell receptor beta chains were all read from a single sample in a study of early T cells in non-severe SARS-CoV-2 infection. TCRdb re-analysed the 5' RACE reads in MiXCR, keeping a single row per CDR3 protein. The table has roughly 77,000 distinct CDR3 sequences, about 12% seen once. The sequenced material came from whole blood. Receptors originate from an adult who was a healthcare worker with PCR-confirmed SARS-CoV-2 infection or an uninfected control (not recorded which).

This clonotype occurred many times. This chain connects TRBV5-1 to TRBJ2-1, with D perhaps TRBD2 (6 bases). Germline V CDR1 and CDR2: SGHRS, YFSETQ. With 0 bases removed from V and 9 bases from J, the gap between germline ends came to 10 bases. The CDR3 sequence is 13 residues long. The CDR3 region has the DNA TGCGCCAGCAGCTTGGGGGGAGGCGGTGAGCAGTTCTTC. Protein: CASSLGGGGEQFF.

This clonotype was detected ten times or more. The chain employs TRBV29-1 and TRBJ2-1; weak D call: TRBD1 (5 bases). In germline, CDR1 is SQVTM, CDR2 ANQGSEA. The V end was cut by 7 bases, the J end by 8 bases, with 15 bases between. This CDR3 region has 12 residues. This CDR3 reads CSASTWGDEQFF. In nucleotides, the CDR3 is TGCAGCGCTTCCACGTGGGGCGATGAGCAGTTCTTC.

This clonotype came up a few times. The rearrangement uses TRBV7-2 and TRBJ2-5; D unresolved. With 3 bases removed from V and 4 bases from J, the gap between germline ends came to 12 bases. Germline-derived CDR1 and CDR2 are SGHTA and FQGNSA. The CDR3 covers 14 residues. The CDR3 sequence is CASSLFGDRETQYF. The CDR3, as DNA: TGTGCCAGCAGCTTGTTCGGCGATAGAGAGACCCAGTACTTC.

Ten or more counts support this clonotype. V gene TRBV20-1 combines with J gene TRBJ2-1; TRBD1 aligns across 7 bases. The CDR3 totals 14 residues. Germline V lookup: CDR1 DFQATT, CDR2 SNEGSKA (reference sequence). Unmatched junction bases numbered 4, after V lost 2 bases and J lost 3 bases. DNA for the CDR3: TGCAGTGCTAGAACCAGGGGGTACTACAATGAGCAGTTCTTC. Protein: CSARTRGYYNEQFF.

The chain links TRBV29-1 to TRBJ2-5; 8 nucleotides align to TRBD2. Germline values: CDR1 SQVTM, CDR2 ANQGSEA. The CDR3 runs to 13 residues. The V gene end was trimmed by 6 bases and the J gene end by 5 bases; junction bases not matched to a gene: 8. CDR3 amino acids: CSVLPGGPETQYF. The CDR3 coding sequence is TGCAGCGTGCTGCCGGGGGGGCCCGAGACCCAGTACTTC.

This rearrangement joins TRBV13 to TRBJ1-1; D may be TRBD1 (5 bases). The V and J ends lost 6 bases and 1 base respectively, with 15 bases between them. The germline gives CDR1 PRHDT, CDR2 FYEKMQ (reference sequence). There are 15 residues in the CDR3. CDR3 bases: TGTGCCAGCAGTCGGGGCGGCGGGGGGAACACTGAAGCTTTCTTT. Its translation: CASSRGGGGNTEAFF.

The chain recombines TRBV11-2 with TRBJ2-7; D gene uncertain. The V gene's germline CDR1 is SGHAT and CDR2 FQNNGV. Trimming removed 6 bases at V and 2 bases at J, with 17 bases between. This CDR3 is built from 15 residues. CDR3 sequence reads: CASSSLSGIAYEQYF. In DNA form, the CDR3 reads TGTGCCAGCAGTTCTCTTTCAGGTATCGCCTACGAGCAGTACTTC.

This clonotype came up many times. This chain uses TRBV18 with TRBJ2-1, with D perhaps TRBD2 (5 bases). Germline V gene data show CDR1 as KGHSH and CDR2 as LQKENI. This CDR3 has 15 amino acids. V was clipped by 2 bases and J by 7 bases, with 15 bases between them. CDR3 DNA sequence: TGTGCCAGCTCACCAAAGCGGAGTCCGGGGAATGAGCAGTTCTTC. Translating it yields CASSPKRSPGNEQFF.

This rearrangement joins TRBV11-2 to TRBJ2-3, with D possibly being TRBD1 (5 bases). V was pared by 5 bases and J by 4 bases, with 22 bases between. This CDR3 has 17 amino acids. The germline V gene has CDR1 SGHAT and CDR2 FQNNGV. CDR3 coding DNA: TGTGCCAGCAGCATCCGAATCAGGGTTAAGGGCCCAGATACGCAGTATTTT. It is translated as CASSIRIRVKGPDTQYF.

V and J are TRBV24-1 and TRBJ1-1, with D uncertain. Germline values: CDR1 KGHDR, CDR2 SFDVKD. V gave up 6 bases and J gave up 4 bases, with 11 bases separating them. The CDR3 extends over 13 amino acids. This CDR3 reads CATSSNTLTEAFF. As DNA, the CDR3 is TGTGCCACCAGTTCCAATACGCTCACTGAAGCTTTCTTT.

The chain recombines TRBV5-1 with TRBJ2-3, with D uncertain. The CDR3 consists of 11 residues. Germline V gene sequence: CDR1 SGHRS, CDR2 YFSETQ. The germline V and J ends were trimmed by 0 bases and 6 bases, with 2 bases remaining between them. The CDR3 loop reads CASSLEDTQYF. The DNA of the CDR3 is TGCGCCAGCAGCTTGGAGGATACGCAGTATTTT.

This clonotype has a handful of counts. V gene TRBV11-3 combines with J gene TRBJ2-5; D not resolved. The CDR3 consists of 15 residues. The ends were cut back, 1 base at V and 4 bases at J, with 13 bases in the middle. From germline, CDR1 is SGHNT and CDR2 YENEEA. The CDR3 DNA is TGTGCCAGCAGCTTAGGCGGCTACCTCCCAGAGACCCAGTACTTC. This codes for CASSLGGYLPETQYF.

This clonotype was detected a few times. The V call is TRBV29-1, the J call TRBJ1-1; D not certain. Germline CDR1 reads SQVTM; CDR2 reads ANQGSEA. The V and J ends lost 4 bases and 2 bases respectively, with 5 bases between them. The CDR3 is 11 amino acids. DNA of the CDR3: TGCAGCGTTGTAGAAAACACTGAAGCTTTCTTT. This codes for CSVVENTEAFF.

Ten or more counts support this clonotype. The rearrangement joins TRBV5-6 to TRBJ1-1, with no clear D. Trimming removed 2 bases at V and 6 bases at J, with 11 bases between. The V gene's germline CDR1 is SGHDT and CDR2 YYEEEE. The CDR3 has 13 residues. The CDR3 is CASSFSGMAEAFF. The CDR3 region has the DNA TGTGCCAGCAGCTTTTCGGGGATGGCTGAAGCTTTCTTT. Combining the CDR3 with reference TRBV5-6 and TRBJ1-1 gives the whole variable domain DAGVTQSPTHLIKTRGQQVTLRCSPKSGHDTVSWYQQALGQGPQFIFQYYEEEERQRGNFPDRFSGHQFPNYSSELNVNALLLGDSALYLCASSFSGMAEAFFGQGTRLTVV.

Only a few counts were recorded for this clonotype. The CDR3 here is CASSLEASGGDRIRNEQFF. The CDR3 coding sequence is TGTGCCAGCAGCTTAGAGGCTAGCGGGGGGGATAGGATTCGCAATGAGCAGTTCTTC. The chain carries TRBV7-6 and TRBJ2-1, with 12 bases that match TRBD2. The CDR3 has 19 residues. Germline CDR1 and CDR2: SGHVS and FNYEAQ. V shed 1 base, J shed 6 bases, and the junction held 13 bases outside the gene matches. The full variable domain, its missing parts supplied by reference TRBV7-6 and TRBJ2-1, is GAGVSQSPRYKVTKRGQDVALRCDPISGHVSLYWYRQALGQGPEFLTYFNYEAQQDKSGLPNDRFSAERPEGSISTLTIQRTEQRDSAMYRCASSLEASGGDRIRNEQFFGPGTRLTVL.